Listed here are 12 T cell receptor beta chains from one sample, sequenced in a study of cytomegalovirus exposure and HLA in healthy donors. Generated by immunoSEQ multiplex PCR, the TCRdb table keeps only in-frame clones and is missing some. Of some 170,000 clones listed, roughly 96% were seen once; the top ten hold roughly 1%. Sequencing was carried out using PBMCs. Source of these receptors: a woman between 18 and 29 years old in good health and CMV-seronegative.

CDR3 in DNA: TGTGCCAGCAGTGAAGGTTGGGGGGGACTAGCGGTTAGCACAGATACGCAGTATTTT. It yields the protein CASSEGWGGLAVSTDTQYF. The chain carries TRBV6-1 and TRBJ2-3, with TRBD2 matching over 11 bases. V lost 1 base to trimming and J lost 0 bases; unmatched junction nucleotides: 9. The CDR3 length is 19 residues. In germline, CDR1 is MNHNS, CDR2 SASEGT.

The rearrangement joins TRBV4-1 to TRBJ1-1, with no clear D. CDR3 size: 15 residues. V shed 0 bases and J shed 3 bases, with 11 bases lying between them. CDR1 and CDR2 (germline): MGHRA, YSYEKL. Written as DNA, the CDR3 is TGCGCCAGCAGCCAAGATAGCGTAGGTGACACTGAAGCTTTCTTT. Translated: CASSQDSVGDTEAFF.

The chain recombines TRBV30 with TRBJ2-7; possible D gene TRBD1, 6 bases. Per germline, CDR1 GTSNPN and CDR2 SVGIG (reference sequence). Trimming removed 5 bases at V and 9 bases at J, with 20 bases between. This CDR3 comprises 13 residues. The CDR3 sequence is CAWGGSSPTGQYF. The CDR3 DNA reads as TGTGCCTGGGGGGGCAGTTCCCCAACGGGGCAGTACTTC.

J is TRBJ2-7 and V is TRBV9; TRBD2 matches 8 bases. The germline V gene encodes CDR1 SGDLS and CDR2 YYNGEE. The trim removed 0 bases at V and 7 bases at J, leaving 9 bases unmatched. The CDR3 contains 15 residues. The CDR3 DNA is TGTGCCAGCAGCGTAGCCGGGGGGGCCGCTGGAGAGCAGTACTTC. It encodes CASSVAGGAAGEQYF.

The rearrangement uses TRBV2 and TRBJ2-5; 8 positions match TRBD2. Germline loops: CDR1 SNHLY, CDR2 FYNNEI. The length of the CDR3 is 13 residues. The V and J ends lost 7 bases and 3 bases, in that order; junction bases with no gene match: 4. CDR3 sequence (DNA): TGTGCCAGCATGAGGCGGGGGGAAGAGACCCAGTACTTC. This gives the protein CASMRRGEETQYF.

V gene TRBV5-1 combines with J gene TRBJ1-6, with 11 nucleotides matching TRBD1. The CDR3 loop spans 16 amino acids. Germline CDR1 and CDR2: SGHRS and YFSETQ. With 0 bases clipped from V and 7 bases from J, the junction kept 3 bases outside the gene matches. Here the CDR3 reads CASSLGDRGGNSPLHF. The CDR3 DNA reads TGCGCCAGCAGCTTGGGGGACAGGGGGGGCAATTCACCCCTCCACTTT.

This sequence joins TRBV13 and TRBJ1-1, with TRBD1 identical over 9 bases. Per the germline V gene, CDR1 is PRHDT and CDR2 is FYEKMQ (reference sequence). V lost 6 bases and J lost 5; bases outside the gene matches: 7. The CDR3 consists of 14 residues. CDR3 protein: CASRGTGRGTEAFF. CDR3 DNA sequence: TGTGCCAGCAGGGGGACAGGGAGAGGGACTGAAGCTTTCTTT. The entire variable domain, with the rest obtained from reference TRBV13 and TRBJ1-1, is as follows: AAGVIQSPRHLIKEKRETATLKCYPIPRHDTVYWYQQGPGQDPQFLISFYEKMQSDKGSIPDRFSAQQFSDYHSELNMSSLELGDSALYFCASRGTGRGTEAFFGQGTRLTVV.

The chain couples TRBV9 to TRBJ2-3; TRBD2 matches at 10 bases. This CDR3 is built from 16 residues. V was clipped by 0 bases and J by 4 bases; unmatched bases: 5. Germline V gene data show CDR1 as SGDLS and CDR2 as YYNGEE. The CDR3 sequence: CASSVGGGTSADTQYF. The CDR3 coding sequence is TGTGCCAGCAGCGTAGGAGGGGGGACTAGCGCAGATACGCAGTATTTT.

The V and J genes are TRBV11-1 and TRBJ2-3; TRBD1 aligns across 9 bases. Per the germline V gene, CDR1 is SGHAT and CDR2 is FQDESV (reference sequence). The J segment lost 8 bases and the V segment lost 4 bases, leaving 10 bases of the junction unmatched. The CDR3 loop spans 15 amino acids. The CDR3 protein is CASSSRTGAIGTQYF. CDR3 DNA sequence: TGTGCCAGCAGCTCCCGGACAGGGGCCATAGGTACGCAGTATTTT.

The rearrangement joins TRBV15 to TRBJ1-2; 7 nucleotides match TRBD1. The trim removed 1 base at V and 0 bases at J, leaving 8 bases unmatched. This CDR3 has 17 residues. From germline, CDR1 is LNHNV and CDR2 YYDKDF (reference sequence). Here the CDR3 reads CATSRVKGTAPNYGYTF. The CDR3 DNA follows: TGTGCCACCAGCAGAGTGAAGGGGACAGCTCCTAACTATGGCTACACCTTC.

The chain couples TRBV5-6 to TRBJ1-1; D ambiguous. Between the trimmed V and J ends, which lost 4 bases and 1 base, there was a span of 14 bases. The CDR3 sequence is 15 residues long. The V gene's germline CDR1 is SGHDT and CDR2 YYEEEE. CDR3 residues: CASSVIMGANTEAFF. CDR3 coding DNA: TGTGCCAGCAGCGTGATAATGGGAGCGAACACTGAAGCTTTCTTT.

This CDR3 reads CASSRKTSGGGNTQYF. The CDR3 DNA follows: TGTGCCAGCTCCCGGAAGACTAGCGGGGGGGGGAATACGCAGTATTTT. This sequence joins TRBV2 and TRBJ2-3, with 14 bases matching TRBD2. V dropped 8 bases and J dropped 7; count of bases not matched to a gene: 11. Germline CDR1 is SNHLY and CDR2 is FYNNEI. The CDR3 is 16 residues long.